The clone carrying this T cell receptor (beta chain) was found many times. The data originate from a study of T cell repertoires in cytomegalovirus infection. Across the study: Public TCR beta signatures marked donors with CMV infection and the matching HLA.

Trimming cost V 3 bases and J 0 bases, with 6 bases left between them. The CDR3 covers 15 residues. In germline, CDR1 is LGHNA, CDR2 YSLEER. TCRdb passed the reads through MiXCR, listing each CDR3 protein once. The sample lists 150,000 to 200,000 distinct CDR3 sequences, about 21% occurring once. This sequence originates from a human donor in good health (CMV status not recorded). Some clones in this sample may be carry-over from other donors' samples. This chain links TRBV4-3 with TRBJ2-6; D gene unclear. Sequenced input: PBMCs. CDR3 protein: CASSQRGSGANVLTF. CDR3 sequence (DNA): TGCGCCAGCAGCCAGCGTGGCTCTGGGGCCAACGTCCTGACTTTC.